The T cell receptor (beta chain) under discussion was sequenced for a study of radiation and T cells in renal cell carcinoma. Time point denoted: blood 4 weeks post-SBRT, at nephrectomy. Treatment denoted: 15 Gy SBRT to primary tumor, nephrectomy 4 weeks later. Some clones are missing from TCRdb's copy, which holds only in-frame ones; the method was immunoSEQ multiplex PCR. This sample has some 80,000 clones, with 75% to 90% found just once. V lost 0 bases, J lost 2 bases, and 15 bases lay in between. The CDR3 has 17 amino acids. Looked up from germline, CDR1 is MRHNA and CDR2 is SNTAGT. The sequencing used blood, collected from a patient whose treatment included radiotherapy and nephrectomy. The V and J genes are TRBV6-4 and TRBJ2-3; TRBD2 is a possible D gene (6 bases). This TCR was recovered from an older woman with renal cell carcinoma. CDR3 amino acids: CASSDSAGKGPTDTQYF. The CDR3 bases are TGTGCCAGCAGTGACTCCGCGGGGAAGGGTCCCACAGATACGCAGTATTTT.